Below, one TCR beta chain is given with its context. The antigen is not known. This sample was taken from a study of cytotoxic CD8 clonotypes in ibrutinib-treated CLL. Findings and limits, study-wide: Starting clonality was above that of age-matched healthy donors and tracked circulating CD8+ T-cell counts. Clonality was higher at ibrutinib response and returned toward baseline at progression. Among the clonotypes, public ones were uncommon and contracted or held stable on treatment.

V gave up 6 bases and J gave up 6 bases, with 11 bases separating them. This CDR3 region has 11 residues. Germline V gene data show CDR1 as DFQATT and CDR2 as SNEGSKA (reference sequence). Target depth was 1 in 200,000 to 1 in 1 million T cells, about 10x per clonotype. Sequenced by immunoSEQ multiplex PCR; TCRdb stores in-frame clones only, minus some. This table holds about 68,000 clones, 90% found once. The sequence was obtained from a human donor with chronic lymphocytic leukemia. The source was PBMCs, collected after 12 months of ibrutinib treatment. The V and J genes are TRBV20-1 and TRBJ1-1; D is possibly TRBD1 (6 bases). CDR3 in amino acids: CSAYDRSEAFF. CDR3 DNA sequence: TGCAGTGCCTACGACAGGTCTGAAGCTTTCTTT.